This TCR beta chain was sequenced during a study of beta chain features in type 1 diabetes. This clone came up a few times. The ends were cut back, 2 bases at V and 3 bases at J, with 11 bases in the middle. CDR3 size: 14 residues. The V gene's germline CDR1 is SGHVS and CDR2 FQNEAQ. As every portion of the isolated RNA was reverse transcribed, the sequencing read expressed TCRB transcripts. Some clones are missing from TCRdb's copy, which holds only in-frame ones; the method was immunoSEQ multiplex PCR. Here the sample spans fewer than 650,000 clones, 15% to 19% being singletons. The chain combines TRBV7-8 with TRBJ2-7, with D unclear. Sequences were obtained from naive CD4+ T cells from blood. This receptor was taken from a man aged 18 to 29 in good health. This CDR3 reads CASSLIGRVYEQYF. The DNA for the CDR3 is TGTGCCAGCAGCTTAATCGGCAGAGTCTACGAGCAGTACTTC.